This T cell receptor beta chain came from a study of blood T cell repertoires in COVID-19. Profiled with immunoSEQ multiplex PCR; TCRdb holds only in-frame clones, not every one. The table lists under 85,000 clones, over 80% of them singletons. V was pared by 0 bases and J by 8 bases, with 12 bases between. In germline, CDR1 is SGHRS, CDR2 YFSETQ. The CDR3 contains 14 residues. Sequencing input: peripheral blood. The chain uses TRBV5-1 and TRBJ2-1; perhaps TRBD1 as D (6 bases). The sequence was obtained from a human donor in a cohort sampled during active COVID-19. Here the CDR3 reads CASSLGARGDEQFF. The CDR3 coding sequence is TGCGCCAGCAGCTTGGGGGCCAGGGGCGATGAGCAGTTCTTC. The whole variable domain, filled in from reference TRBV5-1 and TRBJ2-1, reads KAGVTQTPRYLIKTRGQQVTLSCSPISGHRSVSWYQQTPGQGLQFLFEYFSETQRNKGNFPGRFSGRQFSNSRSEMNVSTLELGDSALYLCASSLGARGDEQFFGPGTRLTVL.